This entry describes one T cell receptor beta chain. This sample stems from a study of shared clonotypes between healthy human individuals. Data came from immunoSEQ multiplex PCR; TCRdb stores just in-frame clones and leaves some out. The sample includes roughly 2.5 million clones, approximately 94% of them seen just once. Germline V gene data show CDR1 as MDHEN and CDR2 as SYDVKM. The CDR3 length is 13 residues. V dropped 11 bases and J dropped 5 bases, with 13 bases sitting between them. The receptor was isolated from a man aged 18 to 35 in good health. The sample was naive CD4+ T cells sorted from blood. Subset given: CD45RA+ positively selected. The gene calls are TRBV28 and TRBJ1-6; D possibly corresponds to TRBD1 (5 bases). In nucleotides, the CDR3 is TGTGCCCACGTAGACAGCCATAATTCACCCCTCCACTTT. It encodes CAHVDSHNSPLHF.